Listed below are T cell receptor beta chains from one sample, sequenced in a study of spatial heterogeneity in lung cancer. TCRdb analysed the 5' RACE reads with MiXCR anew, one entry per CDR3 protein. The sample shows some 5,000 distinct CDR3 sequences, 10% to 15% of them seen only once. The sequencing here drew on lung tumor tissue, taken at surgery. These receptors were taken from a female donor with early-stage non-small cell lung cancer. CDR3s include the opening cysteine and the closing phenylalanine or tryptophan. A D gene is named only where the DNA matches it firmly. Clone size is shown for a subset of rows, as once, few, many or a class of expanded clone.

J: TRBJ2-1; D: NA; size: many; V: TRBV7-3; CDR3: CASSLRGGLNEQFF; DNA: TGTGCCAGCAGCTTAAGGGGGGGCCTAAATGAGCAGTTCTTC
J: TRBJ1-4; D: NA; size: many; V: TRBV7-9; CDR3: CASSLVSGALNEKLFF; DNA: TGTGCCAGCAGCTTAGTCTCCGGAGCCTTAAATGAAAAACTGTTTTTT
J: TRBJ2-1; D: NA; size: many; V: TRBV5-6; CDR3: CASSLVQFYNEQFF; DNA: TGTGCCAGCAGCTTGGTTCAATTTTACAATGAGCAGTTCTTC
J: TRBJ2-7; D: NA; size: NA; V: TRBV20-1; CDR3: CSASSPPGTHEQYF; DNA: TGCAGTGCTAGCTCACCCCCAGGGACCCACGAGCAGTACTTC
J: TRBJ1-2; D: TRBD1; size: NA; V: TRBV12-3/TRBV12-4; CDR3: CASSQDRARSETF; DNA: TGTGCCAGCAGTCAGGACAGGGCCCGCTCCGAGACCTTC
J: TRBJ2-7; D: NA; size: many; V: TRBV3-1; CDR3: CASSPPWGGYEQYF; DNA: TGTGCCAGCAGCCCACCGTGGGGCGGTTACGAGCAGTACTTC
J: TRBJ1-2; D: NA; size: many; V: TRBV2; CDR3: CASNPAGLGTYGYTF; DNA: TGTGCCAGCAACCCGGCGGGCCTAGGAACCTATGGCTACACCTTC
J: TRBJ2-1; D: NA; size: many; V: TRBV11-2; CDR3: CASRKTSLYNEQFF; DNA: TGTGCCAGCAGAAAGACTAGTTTGTACAATGAGCAGTTCTTC
J: TRBJ2-4; D: NA; size: medium-sized; V: TRBV20-1; CDR3: CSARGELAKNIQYF; DNA: TGCAGTGCTAGGGGAGAACTAGCCAAAAACATTCAGTACTTC
J: TRBJ1-2; D: TRBD1; size: many; V: TRBV3-1; CDR3: CASSRSGGGYGYTF; DNA: TGTGCCAGCAGTCGTTCAGGGGGCGGCTATGGCTACACCTTC
J: TRBJ2-3; D: TRBD1; size: few; V: TRBV5-1; CDR3: CASSLPGTGATDTQYF; DNA: TGCGCCAGCAGCTTGCCCGGGACAGGGGCCACAGATACGCAGTATTTT
J: TRBJ1-3; D: TRBD1; size: NA; V: TRBV27; CDR3: CASSLVPPGQRTGNTIYF; DNA: TGTGCCAGCAGTTTAGTCCCACCGGGACAGCGTACTGGAAACACCATATATTTT
J: TRBJ2-2; D: NA; size: medium-sized; V: TRBV19; CDR3: CASSERPSLGRDTGELFF; DNA: TGTGCCAGTAGTGAGCGACCCAGTTTGGGGCGGGACACCGGGGAGCTGTTTTTT
J: TRBJ2-5; D: NA; size: many; V: TRBV7-9; CDR3: CASSVSMVRETQYF; DNA: TGTGCCAGCAGCGTATCCATGGTCCGGGAGACCCAGTACTTC
J: TRBJ1-1; D: TRBD1; size: NA; V: TRBV4-1; CDR3: CASSQGSGGRAFF; DNA: TGCGCCAGCAGCCAAGGATCAGGGGGCCGAGCTTTCTTT
J: TRBJ1-2; D: NA; size: NA; V: TRBV5-1; CDR3: CASCPRQGNNYGYTF; DNA: TGTGCCAGCTGCCCGCGTCAGGGGAATAACTATGGCTACACCTTC
J: TRBJ1-2; D: NA; size: medium-sized; V: TRBV28; CDR3: CASSPPAISTNLGYTF; DNA: TGTGCCAGCAGCCCTCCGGCCATTTCAACCAATCTTGGCTACACCTTC
J: TRBJ2-3; D: TRBD2; size: NA; V: TRBV5-4; CDR3: CASSHRRGAPDTQYF; DNA: TGTGCCAGCAGCCACCGGCGGGGGGCCCCAGATACGCAGTATTTT
J: TRBJ2-4; D: NA; size: medium-sized; V: TRBV5-1; CDR3: CASSPDEGRTPSF; DNA: TGCGCCAGCAGCCCCGACGAAGGACGGACCCCAAGCTTC
J: TRBJ1-3; D: NA; size: few; V: TRBV29-1; CDR3: CSVVEGYSGNTIYF; DNA: TGCAGCGTTGTAGAGGGTTACTCTGGAAACACCATATATTTT
J: TRBJ2-5; D: NA; size: medium-sized; V: TRBV20-1; CDR3: CSARDGSTIKTQYF; DNA: TGCAGTGCTAGAGACGGCAGTACCATAAAGACCCAGTACTTC
J: TRBJ2-5; D: TRBD1; size: few; V: TRBV12-3/TRBV12-4; CDR3: CASSPGTVFGTQYF; DNA: TGTGCCAGCAGTCCCGGGACAGTTTTTGGGACCCAGTACTTC
J: TRBJ1-6; D: NA; size: large; V: TRBV6-5; CDR3: CASSGRQANSPLHF; DNA: TGTGCCAGCAGTGGGAGACAAGCAAATTCACCCCTCCACTTT
J: TRBJ1-5; D: NA; size: medium-sized; V: TRBV19; CDR3: CASKETNQPQHF; DNA: TGTGCCAGTAAGGAAACCAATCAGCCCCAGCATTTT
J: TRBJ1-1; D: NA; size: NA; V: TRBV5-1; CDR3: CASSSNGVGTEAFF; DNA: TGCGCCAGCAGCTCGAACGGGGTAGGGACTGAAGCTTTCTTT
J: TRBJ1-2; D: NA; size: many; V: TRBV7-9; CDR3: CASSLDTVGWGNGDGYTF; DNA: TGTGCCAGCAGCTTAGATACAGTAGGCTGGGGAAACGGCGATGGCTACACCTTC
J: TRBJ2-1; D: TRBD1; size: many; V: TRBV7-3; CDR3: CASSLSGTGGNEQFF; DNA: TGTGCCAGCAGCTTATCCGGGACAGGGGGAAATGAGCAGTTCTTC
J: TRBJ2-3; D: TRBD2; size: medium-sized; V: TRBV16; CDR3: CASSQFSGGRTDTQYF; DNA: TGTGCCAGCAGCCAATTCAGCGGGGGGCGAACAGATACGCAGTATTTT
J: TRBJ2-3; D: NA; size: medium-sized; V: TRBV30; CDR3: CAWSLDRTPYTDTQYF; DNA: TGTGCCTGGAGTCTGGACCGTACCCCGTACACAGATACGCAGTATTTT
J: TRBJ1-4; D: TRBD1; size: medium-sized; V: TRBV20-1; CDR3: CSARDFQGDEKLFF; DNA: TGCAGTGCTAGAGATTTCCAGGGGGATGAAAAACTGTTTTTT
J: TRBJ1-5; D: NA; size: medium-sized; V: TRBV19; CDR3: CASRGGNQPQHF; DNA: TGTGCCAGCAGGGGAGGCAATCAGCCCCAGCATTTT
J: TRBJ2-4; D: NA; size: NA; V: TRBV12-3/TRBV12-4; CDR3: CASSPNPGWDIQYF; DNA: TGTGCCAGCAGCCCAAACCCCGGTTGGGACATTCAGTACTTC
J: TRBJ2-3; D: TRBD2; size: medium-sized; V: TRBV30; CDR3: CAWSVVAGGDTQYF; DNA: TGTGCCTGGAGTGTAGTAGCGGGGGGGGATACGCAGTATTTT
J: TRBJ2-7; D: NA; size: many; V: TRBV6-5; CDR3: CASSYRGAEQYF; DNA: TGTGCCAGCAGTTACCGAGGGGCCGAGCAGTACTTC
J: TRBJ2-3; D: NA; size: NA; V: TRBV20-1; CDR3: CSATGGTDTQYF; DNA: TGCAGCGCCACCGGCGGCACAGATACGCAGTATTTT
J: TRBJ1-4; D: NA; size: many; V: TRBV3-1; CDR3: CASSQDGRVGEKLFF; DNA: TGTGCCAGCAGCCAAGATGGCAGGGTGGGTGAAAAACTGTTTTTT
J: TRBJ2-7; D: TRBD1; size: NA; V: TRBV6-2/TRBV6-3; CDR3: CASSYSGTGNPYEQYF; DNA: TGTGCCAGCAGTTACTCGGGGACAGGGAATCCCTACGAGCAGTACTTC
J: TRBJ2-2; D: TRBD1; size: medium-sized; V: TRBV5-1; CDR3: CASSLWQGEAGELFF; DNA: TGCGCCAGCAGCTTGTGGCAGGGGGAAGCCGGGGAGCTGTTTTTT
J: TRBJ2-5; D: NA; size: medium-sized; V: TRBV6-6; CDR3: CASTNPFPGETQYF; DNA: TGTGCCAGCACGAACCCATTCCCGGGGGAGACCCAGTACTTC
J: TRBJ1-6; D: TRBD1; size: many; V: TRBV20-1; CDR3: CSASLIGTGGNSPLHF; DNA: TGCAGTGCTAGCCTTATAGGGACAGGGGGTAATTCACCCCTCCACTTT
J: TRBJ2-5; D: NA; size: NA; V: TRBV19; CDR3: CASSIAVAETQYF; DNA: TGTGCCAGTAGTATCGCAGTTGCGGAGACCCAGTACTTC
J: TRBJ2-2; D: NA; size: medium-sized; V: TRBV2; CDR3: CASSELFRAADTGELFF; DNA: TGTGCCAGCAGTGAACTCTTCCGTGCGGCAGACACCGGGGAGCTGTTTTTT
J: TRBJ2-2; D: NA; size: many; V: TRBV30; CDR3: CAWSSRGSSAGELFF; DNA: TGTGCCTGGAGTAGCAGGGGCTCGAGCGCCGGGGAGCTGTTTTTT
J: TRBJ1-6; D: TRBD1; size: medium-sized; V: TRBV7-8; CDR3: CASSLADRANSPLHF; DNA: TGTGCCAGCAGCTTAGCGGACAGGGCGAATTCACCCCTCCACTTT
J: TRBJ2-7; D: NA; size: once; V: TRBV7-8; CDR3: CASSLGNYRAEQYF; DNA: TGTGCCAGCAGCTTAGGCAACTACAGAGCAGAGCAGTACTTC
J: TRBJ2-4; D: NA; size: few; V: TRBV6-1; CDR3: CASSEQGPRDIQYF; DNA: TGTGCCAGCAGTGAACAGGGCCCAAGGGACATTCAGTACTTC
J: TRBJ1-2; D: NA; size: NA; V: TRBV7-9; CDR3: CASSLERQAQGYGYTF; DNA: TGTGCCAGCAGCTTAGAGAGACAGGCCCAAGGGTATGGCTACACCTTC
J: TRBJ1-5; D: NA; size: NA; V: TRBV3-1; CDR3: CASSQREGNQPQHF; DNA: TGTGCCAGCAGCCAACGGGAGGGTAATCAGCCCCAGCATTTT
J: TRBJ2-3; D: TRBD1; size: medium-sized; V: TRBV20-1; CDR3: CSVDLGQGTTDTQYF; DNA: TGCAGTGTTGACCTAGGACAGGGGACCACAGATACGCAGTATTTT
J: TRBJ2-4; D: NA; size: large; V: TRBV5-1; CDR3: CASSLEQGAKNIQYF; DNA: TGCGCCAGCAGCTTGGAGCAGGGGGCCAAAAACATTCAGTACTTC
J: TRBJ2-2; D: NA; size: few; V: TRBV6-1; CDR3: CASSGRKDTGELFF; DNA: TGTGCCAGCAGTGGGCGAAAAGATACCGGGGAGCTGTTTTTT
J: TRBJ1-2; D: TRBD1; size: many; V: TRBV6-5; CDR3: CASSYKPFGTGDLGYTF; DNA: TGTGCCAGCAGTTACAAACCCTTCGGGACAGGGGACTTAGGCTACACCTTC
J: TRBJ2-2; D: NA; size: many; V: TRBV7-2; CDR3: CASSLEGRGELFF; DNA: TGTGCCAGCAGCTTAGAAGGTCGAGGAGAGCTGTTTTTT
J: TRBJ2-1; D: TRBD1; size: many; V: TRBV2; CDR3: CASSRQGMNEQFF; DNA: TGTGCCAGCAGTCGACAGGGTATGAATGAGCAGTTCTTC
J: TRBJ2-3; D: NA; size: many; V: TRBV14; CDR3: CASSQIDRTQYF; DNA: TGTGCCAGCAGCCAGATCGACAGAACGCAGTATTTT
J: TRBJ1-1; D: NA; size: medium-sized; V: TRBV11-2; CDR3: CATILGARNTEAFF; DNA: TGTGCCACCATCCTAGGGGCTCGGAACACTGAAGCTTTCTTT
J: TRBJ2-3; D: NA; size: many; V: TRBV29-1; CDR3: CSVGTGDTQYF; DNA: TGCAGCGTTGGGACCGGGGATACGCAGTATTTT
J: TRBJ1-4; D: NA; size: medium-sized; V: TRBV19; CDR3: CASTGQINEKLFF; DNA: TGTGCCAGTACCGGACAGATTAATGAAAAACTGTTTTTT
J: TRBJ1-3; D: NA; size: medium-sized; V: TRBV20-1; CDR3: CSCLSGNTIYF; DNA: TGCAGTTGCCTCTCTGGAAACACCATATATTTT
J: TRBJ1-4; D: TRBD1; size: NA; V: TRBV29-1; CDR3: CSVADRVNEKLFF; DNA: TGCAGCGTGGCAGACAGGGTTAATGAAAAACTGTTTTTT